Shown below are 11 T cell receptor beta chains from a single sample sequenced in a study of Ad26.COV2.S vaccination and SARS-CoV-2 variants. This table comes from immunoSEQ multiplex PCR, and its TCRdb copy is limited to in-frame clones, with some not included. The table lists some 190,000 clones, about 83% of them singletons, with roughly 6% in the top ten. The starting material was peripheral blood, obtained after recovery from COVID-19. The receptor set was obtained from a human donor who had recovered from COVID-19.

The chain couples TRBV28 to TRBJ1-5; D is possibly TRBD1 (5 bases). The CDR3 sequence is 15 residues long. Germline lookup yields CDR1 MDHEN and CDR2 SYDVKM. Trimming shortened V by 1 base and J by 2 bases, and 9 bases separated the two germline ends. The CDR3: CASSLSGGGNQPQHF. The CDR3 nucleotides read TGTGCCAGCAGTTTATCGGGGGGGGGCAATCAGCCCCAGCATTTT.

V and J are TRBV27 and TRBJ2-1; 7 positions agree with TRBD2. The CDR3 loop spans 13 amino acids. Germline assignment: CDR1 MNHEY and CDR2 SMNVEV (reference sequence). V lost 5 bases to trimming and J lost 9 bases; unmatched junction nucleotides: 7. In nucleotides, the CDR3 is TGTGCCAGCAGTCCAGGACTAGGCAGTGAGCAGTTCTTC. This encodes CASSPGLGSEQFF.

The rearrangement uses TRBV6-4 and TRBJ1-2; D gene uncertain. CDR1 and CDR2 from the germline V gene are MRHNA and SNTAGT. Trimming left V 7 bases short and J 2 bases short, with 8 bases between. This CDR3 is 12 amino acids long. CDR3 sequence reads: CASMTGNYGYTF. CDR3 DNA sequence: TGTGCCAGCATGACGGGCAACTATGGCTACACCTTC.

This chain connects TRBV9 to TRBJ2-7; 10 bases agree with TRBD1. Per germline, CDR1 SGDLS and CDR2 YYNGEE. The trim removed 3 bases at V and 7 bases at J, leaving 7 bases unmatched. The CDR3 has 14 residues. This chain's CDR3 is CASSAGQGFWEQYF. As DNA, the CDR3 is TGTGCCAGCAGCGCGGGACAGGGGTTTTGGGAGCAGTACTTC.

The chain employs TRBV9 and TRBJ2-3, with 10 bases that match TRBD2. V was pared by 4 bases and J by 2 bases, with 4 bases of the junction left unmatched. There are 15 residues in the CDR3. Germline assignment: CDR1 SGDLS and CDR2 YYNGEE. The CDR3 DNA follows: TGTGCCAGCAGCCTCAGCGGGAGGGCCACAGATACGCAGTATTTT. Translating gives CASSLSGRATDTQYF. Combining the CDR3 with reference TRBV9 and TRBJ2-3 gives the whole variable domain DSGVTQTPKHLITATGQRVTLRCSPRSGDLSVYWYQQSLDQGLQFLIQYYNGEERAKGNILERFSAQQFPDLHSELNLSSLELGDSALYFCASSLSGRATDTQYFGPGTRLTVL.

The chain links TRBV4-1 to TRBJ1-6; 7 nucleotides match TRBD1. V lost 0 bases, J lost 6 bases, and 5 bases stayed unmatched. This CDR3 region has 16 residues. Germline CDR1 reads MGHRA; CDR2 reads YSYEKL. CDR3 protein: CASSQDLPGGNSPLHF. The DNA of the CDR3 is TGCGCCAGCAGCCAAGATCTGCCAGGGGGTAATTCACCCCTCCACTTT.

CDR3 coding DNA: TGCAGCGTCGGGATCGGGGGAGGAAGCGGCTACACCTTC. This encodes CSVGIGGGSGYTF. The chain links TRBV29-1 to TRBJ1-2; D possibly corresponds to TRBD1 (5 bases). V lost 6 bases and J lost 8, with 19 bases in between. The CDR3 extends over 13 amino acids. CDR1 is SQVTM and CDR2 is ANQGSEA in the germline V gene.

The chain couples TRBV4-2 to TRBJ1-2; possibly TRBD1 for D (5 bases). This CDR3 comprises 17 residues. The germline CDR1 and CDR2 sequences are LGHNA and YNFKEQ. Trimming took 4 bases from V and 8 from J, leaving 26 bases between them. CDR3 nucleotide sequence: TGTGCCAGCAGCCCAGACCAATTGGGGGGGTATTTGGGAGGCTACACCTTC. This translates into CASSPDQLGGYLGGYTF.

The chain couples TRBV2 to TRBJ2-5; the D is unclear. Germline-derived CDR1 and CDR2 are SNHLY and FYNNEI. There are 10 residues in the CDR3. V was trimmed by 6 bases and J by 5 bases, leaving 4 bases between them. In DNA, the CDR3 is TGTGCCAGCAGGAGGGAGACCCAGTACTTC. As protein: CASRRETQYF. The full variable domain, its missing parts supplied by reference TRBV2 and TRBJ2-5, is EPEVTQTPSHQVTQMGQEVILRCVPISNHLYFYWYRQILGQKVEFLVSFYNNEISEKSEIFDDQFSVERPDGSNFTLKIRSTKLEDSAMYFCASRRETQYFGPGTRLLVL.

This chain connects TRBV6-5 to TRBJ1-3; D gene ambiguous. This CDR3 comprises 13 residues. Trimming took 8 bases from V and 4 from J, leaving 12 bases between them. From germline, CDR1 is MNHEY and CDR2 SVGAGI. The CDR3 DNA sequence: TGTGCCAGCCACTCGCTTGACGGAAACACCATATATTTT. It codes for CASHSLDGNTIYF.

The chain couples TRBV2 to TRBJ2-6; D is unresolved. This CDR3 has 15 residues. The germline gives CDR1 SNHLY, CDR2 FYNNEI. V lost 7 bases, J lost 2 bases, and 12 bases lay in between. This chain's CDR3 is CASNSIRPGANVLTF. The CDR3 DNA follows: TGTGCCAGCAATTCCATCCGACCTGGGGCCAACGTCCTGACTTTC.